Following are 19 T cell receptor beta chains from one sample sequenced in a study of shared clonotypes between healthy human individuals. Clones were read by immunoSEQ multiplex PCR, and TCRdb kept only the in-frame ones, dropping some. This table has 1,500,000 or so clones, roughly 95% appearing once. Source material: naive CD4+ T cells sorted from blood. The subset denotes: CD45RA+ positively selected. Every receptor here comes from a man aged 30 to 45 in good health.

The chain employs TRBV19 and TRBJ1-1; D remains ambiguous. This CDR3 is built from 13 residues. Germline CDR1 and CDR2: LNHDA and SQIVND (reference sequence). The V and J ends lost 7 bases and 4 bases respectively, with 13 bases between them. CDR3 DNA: TGTGCCAGTATGGCAGAGGGCCGCACTGAAGCTTTCTTT. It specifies CASMAEGRTEAFF.

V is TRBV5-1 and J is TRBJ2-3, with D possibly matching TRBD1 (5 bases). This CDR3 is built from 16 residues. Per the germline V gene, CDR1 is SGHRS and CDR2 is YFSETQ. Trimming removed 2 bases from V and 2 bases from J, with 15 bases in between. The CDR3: CASSLGQDIYTDTQYF. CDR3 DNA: TGCGCCAGCAGCTTAGGGCAGGACATATACACAGATACGCAGTATTTT.

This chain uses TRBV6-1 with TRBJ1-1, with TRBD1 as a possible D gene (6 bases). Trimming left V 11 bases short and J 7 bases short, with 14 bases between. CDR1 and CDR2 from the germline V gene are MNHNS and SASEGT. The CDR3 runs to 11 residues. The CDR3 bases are TGTGCCGGATTCGACAGGAGTGAAGCTTTCTTT. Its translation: CAGFDRSEAFF.

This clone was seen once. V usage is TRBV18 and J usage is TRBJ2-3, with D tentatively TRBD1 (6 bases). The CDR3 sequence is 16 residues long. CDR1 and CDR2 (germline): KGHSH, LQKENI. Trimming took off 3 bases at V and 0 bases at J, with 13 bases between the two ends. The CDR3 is CASSPLLDSSTDTQYF. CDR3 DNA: TGTGCCAGCTCACCGCTGCTGGACAGTAGCACAGATACGCAGTATTTT.

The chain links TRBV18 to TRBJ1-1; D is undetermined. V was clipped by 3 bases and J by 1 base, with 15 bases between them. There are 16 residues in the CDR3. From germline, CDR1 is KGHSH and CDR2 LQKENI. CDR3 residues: CASSPGARQSNTEAFF. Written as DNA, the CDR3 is TGTGCCAGCTCACCGGGCGCTCGGCAGTCGAACACTGAAGCTTTCTTT. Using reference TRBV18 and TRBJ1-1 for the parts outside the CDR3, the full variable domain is NAGVMQNPRHLVRRRGQEARLRCSPMKGHSHVYWYRQLPEEGLKFMVYLQKENIIDESGMPKERFSAEFPKEGPSILRIQQVVRGDSAAYFCASSPGARQSNTEAFFGQGTRLTVV.

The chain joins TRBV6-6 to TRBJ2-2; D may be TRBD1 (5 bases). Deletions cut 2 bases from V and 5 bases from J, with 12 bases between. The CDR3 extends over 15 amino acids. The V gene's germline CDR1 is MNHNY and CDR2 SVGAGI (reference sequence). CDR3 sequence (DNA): TGTGCCAGCAGTTACGGACACCTTGGGACCGGGGAGCTGTTTTTT. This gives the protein CASSYGHLGTGELFF.

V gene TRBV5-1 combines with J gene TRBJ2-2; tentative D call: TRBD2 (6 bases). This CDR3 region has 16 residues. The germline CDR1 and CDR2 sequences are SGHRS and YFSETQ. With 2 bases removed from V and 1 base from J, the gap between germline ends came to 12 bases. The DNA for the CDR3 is TGCGCCAGCAGCTTTAGACTAGGGATGAACACCGGGGAGCTGTTTTTT. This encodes CASSFRLGMNTGELFF.

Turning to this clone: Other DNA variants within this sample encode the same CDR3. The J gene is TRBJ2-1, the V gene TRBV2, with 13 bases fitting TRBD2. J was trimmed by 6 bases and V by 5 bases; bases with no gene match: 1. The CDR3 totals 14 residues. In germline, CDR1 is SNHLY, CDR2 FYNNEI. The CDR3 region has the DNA TGTGCCAGCAGTAGACTAGCGGGGGGCAATGAGCAGTTCTTC. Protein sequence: CASSRLAGGNEQFF.

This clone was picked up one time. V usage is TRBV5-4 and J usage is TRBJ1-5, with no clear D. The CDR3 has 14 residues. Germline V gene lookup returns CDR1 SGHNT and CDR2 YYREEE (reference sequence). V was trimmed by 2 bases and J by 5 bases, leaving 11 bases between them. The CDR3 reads CASSFEGSDQPQHF. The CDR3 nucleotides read TGTGCCAGCAGCTTCGAGGGCTCGGATCAGCCCCAGCATTTT.

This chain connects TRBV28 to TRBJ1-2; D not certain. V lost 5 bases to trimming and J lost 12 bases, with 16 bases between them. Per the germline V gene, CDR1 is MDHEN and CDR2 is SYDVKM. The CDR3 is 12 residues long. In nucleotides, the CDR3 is TGTGCCAGCAGTGTAAGACGCCCGTACGACACCTTC. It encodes CASSVRRPYDTF.

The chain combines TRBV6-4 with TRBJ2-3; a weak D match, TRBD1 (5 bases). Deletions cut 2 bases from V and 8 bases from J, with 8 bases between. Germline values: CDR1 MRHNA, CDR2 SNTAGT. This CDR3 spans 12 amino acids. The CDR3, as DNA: TGTGCCAGCAGTGACAGGGGCGGTACGCAGTATTTT. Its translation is CASSDRGGTQYF.

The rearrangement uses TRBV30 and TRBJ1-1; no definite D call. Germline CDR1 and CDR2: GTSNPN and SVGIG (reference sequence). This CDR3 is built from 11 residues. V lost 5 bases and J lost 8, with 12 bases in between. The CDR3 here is CAWGIGYEAFF. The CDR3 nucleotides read TGTGCCTGGGGGATCGGATACGAAGCTTTCTTT. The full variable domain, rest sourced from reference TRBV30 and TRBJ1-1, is SQTIHQWPATLVQPVGSPLSLECTVEGTSNPNLYWYRQAAGRGLQLLFYSVGIGQISSEVPQNLSASRPQDRQFILSSKKLLLSDSGFYLCAWGIGYEAFFGQGTRLTVV.

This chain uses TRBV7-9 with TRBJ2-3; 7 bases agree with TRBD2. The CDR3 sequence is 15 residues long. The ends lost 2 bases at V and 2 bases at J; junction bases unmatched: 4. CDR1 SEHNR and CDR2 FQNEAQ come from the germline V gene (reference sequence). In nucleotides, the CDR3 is TGTGCCAGCAGCTTAAAGCGGGAATACACAGATACGCAGTATTTT. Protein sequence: CASSLKREYTDTQYF.

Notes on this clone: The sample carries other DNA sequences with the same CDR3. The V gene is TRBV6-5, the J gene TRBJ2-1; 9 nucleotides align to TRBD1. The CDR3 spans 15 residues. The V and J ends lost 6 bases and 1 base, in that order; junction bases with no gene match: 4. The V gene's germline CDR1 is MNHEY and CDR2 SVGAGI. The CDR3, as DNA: TGTGCCAGCAGCCCCGGACAGGGGTCCTACAATGAGCAGTTCTTC. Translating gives CASSPGQGSYNEQFF.

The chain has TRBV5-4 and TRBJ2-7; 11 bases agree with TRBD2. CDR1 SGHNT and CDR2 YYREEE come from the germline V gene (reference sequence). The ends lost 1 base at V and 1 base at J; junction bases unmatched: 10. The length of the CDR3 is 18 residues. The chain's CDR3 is CASSLTSGSQISSYEQYF. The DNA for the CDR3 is TGTGCCAGCAGCTTGACTAGCGGGAGCCAGATCAGTTCCTACGAGCAGTACTTC.

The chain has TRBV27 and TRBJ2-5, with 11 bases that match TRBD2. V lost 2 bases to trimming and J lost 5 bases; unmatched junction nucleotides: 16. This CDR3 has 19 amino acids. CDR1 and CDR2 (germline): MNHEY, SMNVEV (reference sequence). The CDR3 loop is CASSLGGTSGPARGETQYF. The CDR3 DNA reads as TGTGCCAGCAGTTTAGGAGGGACTAGCGGACCCGCCCGGGGGGAGACCCAGTACTTC.

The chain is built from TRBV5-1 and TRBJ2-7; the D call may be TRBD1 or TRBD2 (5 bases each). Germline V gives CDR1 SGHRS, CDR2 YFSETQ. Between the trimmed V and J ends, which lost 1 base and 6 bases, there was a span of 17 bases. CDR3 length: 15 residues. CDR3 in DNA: TGCGCCAGCAGCTTGAATCCGGGACCCCCATTCGAGCAGTACTTC. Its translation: CASSLNPGPPFEQYF.

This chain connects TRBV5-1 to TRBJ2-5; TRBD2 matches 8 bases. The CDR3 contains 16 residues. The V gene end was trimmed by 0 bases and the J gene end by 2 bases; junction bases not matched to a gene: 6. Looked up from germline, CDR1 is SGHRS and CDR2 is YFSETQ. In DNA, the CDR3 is TGCGCCAGCAGCTTGGTTCCAGCGGGAGCTCAAGAGACCCAGTACTTC. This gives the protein CASSLVPAGAQETQYF.

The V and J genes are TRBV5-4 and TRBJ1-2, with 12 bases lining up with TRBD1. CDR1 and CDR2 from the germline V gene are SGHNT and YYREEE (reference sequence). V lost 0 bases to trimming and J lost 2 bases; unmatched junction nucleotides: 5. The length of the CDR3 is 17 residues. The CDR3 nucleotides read TGTGCCAGCAGCTTGGCCCTCGGGACAGGGGGCAACTATGGCTACACCTTC. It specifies CASSLALGTGGNYGYTF.